There are a few counts of the clone carrying this T cell receptor (beta chain). Its cognate antigen is unknown. This sample is drawn from a study of T cells in Graves' hyperthyroidism and ophthalmopathy. Study outcomes and limitations: Most thyroid clonotypes with frequency above 0.001 were detected in blood.

The CDR3 totals 14 residues. Trimming took 8 bases from V and 2 from J, leaving 13 bases between them. TCR beta CDR3 regions were amplified from RNA. HTBI primers drove first-round RT-PCR of the TCR CDR3. Each CDR3 protein gets one entry after TCRdb re-called the multiplex PCR reads with MiXCR. Here the sample spans over 700,000 distinct CDR3 sequences, approximately 36% being singletons. This clonotype originated in a woman aged 40 to 55 with Graves' hyperthyroidism. The material sequenced was blood. V usage is TRBV12-3 or TRBV12-4 and J usage is TRBJ1-5; D is undetermined. The CDR3 is CASQAGERNQPQHF. DNA of the CDR3: TGTGCCAGCCAGGCGGGAGAACGCAATCAGCCCCAGCATTTT.